Given below is one TCR beta chain in context. Its target is unknown. The sample is drawn from a study of T-cell memory formation after mild COVID-19. TCRdb reprocessed the 5' RACE reads via MiXCR and lists one record per CDR3 protein. Seen here are around 410,000 distinct CDR3 sequences, 23% observed once, and the top ten hold around 13%. The CDR3 extends over 18 amino acids. V was shortened by 0 bases and J by 1 base, with 17 bases between the two germline ends. Germline V lookup: CDR1 SGHVS, CDR2 FQNEAQ. Study-wide findings and caveats: The study detected some responding clones in pre-infection memory, suggesting cross-reactive memory joined.

This clonotype was sampled from an adult woman who had mild COVID-19 (a few samples of this study predate the infection). Cell type and time point are not known. The chain employs TRBV7-8 and TRBJ2-3; the D gene is possibly TRBD2 (5 bases). The specimen sequenced was PBMCs or a T cell subset sorted from them (not recorded which). The CDR3 DNA reads as TGTGCCAGCAGCTTAGCGTTGGAGGCTATTAATGGCACAGATACGCAGTATTTT. It encodes CASSLALEAINGTDTQYF.